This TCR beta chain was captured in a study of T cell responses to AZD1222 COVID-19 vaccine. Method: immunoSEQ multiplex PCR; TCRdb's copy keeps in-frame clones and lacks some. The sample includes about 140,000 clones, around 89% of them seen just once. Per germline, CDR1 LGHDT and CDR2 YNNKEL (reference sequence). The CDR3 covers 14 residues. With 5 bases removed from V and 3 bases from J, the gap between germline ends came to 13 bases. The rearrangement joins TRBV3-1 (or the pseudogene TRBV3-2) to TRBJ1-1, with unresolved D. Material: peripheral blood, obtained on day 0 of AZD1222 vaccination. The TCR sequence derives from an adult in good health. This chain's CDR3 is CASSSSSIHTEAFF. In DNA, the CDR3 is TGTGCCAGCAGCTCCTCCTCAATTCACACTGAAGCTTTCTTT.